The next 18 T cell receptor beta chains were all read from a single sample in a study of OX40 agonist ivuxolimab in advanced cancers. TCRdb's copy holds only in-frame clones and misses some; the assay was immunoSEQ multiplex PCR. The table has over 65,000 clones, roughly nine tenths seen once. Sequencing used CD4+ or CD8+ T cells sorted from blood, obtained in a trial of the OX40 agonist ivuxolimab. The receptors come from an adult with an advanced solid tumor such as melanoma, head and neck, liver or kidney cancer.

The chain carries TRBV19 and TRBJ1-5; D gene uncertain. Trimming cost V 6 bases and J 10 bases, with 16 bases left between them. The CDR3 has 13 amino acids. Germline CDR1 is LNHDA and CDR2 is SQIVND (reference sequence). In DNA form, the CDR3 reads TGTGCCAGTAGCCTAGATAGTCTTAAACCCCAGCATTTT. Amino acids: CASSLDSLKPQHF. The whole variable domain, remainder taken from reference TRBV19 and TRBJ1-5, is DGGITQSPKYLFRKEGQNVTLSCEQNLNHDAMYWYRQDPGQGLRLIYYSQIVNDFQKGDIAEGYSVSREKKESFPLTVTSAQKNPTAFYLCASSLDSLKPQHFGDGTRLSIL.

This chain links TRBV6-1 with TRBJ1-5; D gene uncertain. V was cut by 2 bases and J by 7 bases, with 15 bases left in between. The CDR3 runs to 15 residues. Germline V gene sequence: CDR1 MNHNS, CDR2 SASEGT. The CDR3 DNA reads TGTGCCAGCAGTGAACTATCGCGGATGGGGCAGCCCCAGCATTTT. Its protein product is CASSELSRMGQPQHF.

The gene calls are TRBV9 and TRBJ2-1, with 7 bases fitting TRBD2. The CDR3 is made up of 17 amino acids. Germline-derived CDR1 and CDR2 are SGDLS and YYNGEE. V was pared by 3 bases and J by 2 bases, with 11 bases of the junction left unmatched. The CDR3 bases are TGTGCCAGCAGCGCCCTCCCTGCGGGGGTTGCCTACAATGAGCAGTTCTTC. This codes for CASSALPAGVAYNEQFF.

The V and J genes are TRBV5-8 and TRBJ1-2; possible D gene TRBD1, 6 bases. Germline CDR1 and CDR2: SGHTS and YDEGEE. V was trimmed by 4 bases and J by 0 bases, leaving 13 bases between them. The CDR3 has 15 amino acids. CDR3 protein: CASSHRTGTNYGYTF. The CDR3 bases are TGTGCCAGCAGCCATCGAACAGGGACTAACTATGGCTACACCTTC. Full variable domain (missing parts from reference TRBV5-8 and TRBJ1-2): EAGVTQSPTHLIKTRGQQATLRCSPISGHTSVYWYQQALGLGLQFLLWYDEGEERNRGNFPPRFSGRQFPNYSSELNVNALELEDSALYLCASSHRTGTNYGYTFGSGTRLTVV.

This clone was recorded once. CDR3 loop: CASVWDRETGELFF. The CDR3 DNA is TGTGCCAGCGTCTGGGACAGGGAAACCGGGGAGCTGTTTTTT. V gene TRBV11-2 combines with J gene TRBJ2-2; 9 positions agree with TRBD1. The CDR3 is 14 amino acids. V gave up 8 bases and J gave up 5 bases; unmatched junction bases: 6. Germline lookup yields CDR1 SGHAT and CDR2 FQNNGV.

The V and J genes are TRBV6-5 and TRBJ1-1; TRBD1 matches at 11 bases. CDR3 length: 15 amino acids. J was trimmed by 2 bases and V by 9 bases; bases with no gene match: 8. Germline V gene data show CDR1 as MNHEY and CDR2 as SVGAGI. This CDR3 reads CASYRDRGTNTEAFF. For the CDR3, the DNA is TGTGCCAGTTATCGGGACAGGGGGACCAACACTGAAGCTTTCTTT.

As DNA, the CDR3 is TGTGCCAGCAGCCAAGTGGCGACAGGGGGCGAGCAGTACTTC. Protein sequence: CASSQVATGGEQYF. The rearrangement joins TRBV4-2 to TRBJ2-7, with 9 bases aligning to TRBD1. CDR1 and CDR2 from the germline V gene are LGHNA and YNFKEQ. V gave up 1 base and J gave up 6 bases; unmatched junction bases: 4. The CDR3 length is 14 residues.

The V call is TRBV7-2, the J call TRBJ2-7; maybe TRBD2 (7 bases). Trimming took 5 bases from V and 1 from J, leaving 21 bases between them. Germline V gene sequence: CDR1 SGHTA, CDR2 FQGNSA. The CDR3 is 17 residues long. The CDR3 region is CASSLKGGGLGSYEQYF. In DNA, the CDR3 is TGTGCCAGCAGCCTTAAAGGGGGAGGACTAGGGTCCTACGAGCAGTACTTC.

CDR3 amino acids: CASRGQSRQPQHF. DNA for the CDR3: TGTGCCAGTAGGGGACAGAGTCGGCAGCCCCAGCATTTT. J is TRBJ1-5 and V is TRBV19; TRBD1 agrees at 7 bases. CDR1 and CDR2 from the germline V gene are LNHDA and SQIVND (reference sequence). Trimming removed 6 bases from V and 7 bases from J; junction bases left unmatched: 6. CDR3 length equals 13 residues. Using reference TRBV19 and TRBJ1-5 for the parts outside the CDR3, the full variable domain is DGGITQSPKYLFRKEGQNVTLSCEQNLNHDAMYWYRQDPGQGLRLIYYSQIVNDFQKGDIAEGYSVSREKKESFPLTVTSAQKNPTAFYLCASRGQSRQPQHFGDGTRLSIL.

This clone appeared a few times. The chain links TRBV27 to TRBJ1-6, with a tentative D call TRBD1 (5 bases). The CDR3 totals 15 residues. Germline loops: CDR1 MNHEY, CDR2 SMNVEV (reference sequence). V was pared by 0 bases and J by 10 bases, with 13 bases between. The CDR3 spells CASSLSQGQGSPLHF. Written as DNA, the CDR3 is TGTGCCAGCAGTTTATCGCAGGGTCAAGGATCACCCCTCCACTTT.

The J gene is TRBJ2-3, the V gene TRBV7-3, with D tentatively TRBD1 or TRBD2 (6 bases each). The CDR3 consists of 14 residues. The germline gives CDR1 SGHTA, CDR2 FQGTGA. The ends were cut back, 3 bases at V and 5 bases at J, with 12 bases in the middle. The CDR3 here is CASSLGGGGDTQYF. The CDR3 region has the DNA TGTGCCAGCAGCTTGGGGGGCGGAGGAGATACGCAGTATTTT.

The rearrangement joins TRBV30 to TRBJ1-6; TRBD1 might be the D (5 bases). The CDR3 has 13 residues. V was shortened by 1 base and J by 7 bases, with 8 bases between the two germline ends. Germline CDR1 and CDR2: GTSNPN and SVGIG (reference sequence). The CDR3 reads CAWSGQGNSPLHF. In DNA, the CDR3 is TGTGCCTGGAGTGGTCAGGGAAATTCACCCCTCCACTTT.

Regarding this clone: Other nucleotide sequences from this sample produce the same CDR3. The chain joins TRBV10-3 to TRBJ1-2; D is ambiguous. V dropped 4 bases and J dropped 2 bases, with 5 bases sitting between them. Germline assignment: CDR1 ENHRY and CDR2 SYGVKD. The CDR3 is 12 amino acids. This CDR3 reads CAISGQNYGYTF. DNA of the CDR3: TGTGCCATCAGTGGACAAAACTATGGCTACACCTTC.

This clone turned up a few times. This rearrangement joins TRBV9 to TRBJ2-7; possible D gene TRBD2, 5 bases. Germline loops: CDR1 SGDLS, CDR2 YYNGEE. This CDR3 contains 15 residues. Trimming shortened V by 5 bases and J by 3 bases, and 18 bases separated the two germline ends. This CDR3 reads CASSLSPGRFYEQYF. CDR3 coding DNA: TGTGCCAGCAGTCTCTCACCGGGAAGGTTCTACGAGCAGTACTTC.

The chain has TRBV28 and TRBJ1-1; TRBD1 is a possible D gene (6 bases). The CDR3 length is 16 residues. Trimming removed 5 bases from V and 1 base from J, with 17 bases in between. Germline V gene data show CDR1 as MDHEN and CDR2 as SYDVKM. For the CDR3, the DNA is TGTGCCAGCAGTAGCACCAGGGGCAGGGGGAACACTGAAGCTTTCTTT. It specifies CASSSTRGRGNTEAFF. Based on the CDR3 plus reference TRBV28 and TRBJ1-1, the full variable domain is DVKVTQSSRYLVKRTGEKVFLECVQDMDHENMFWYRQDPGLGLRLIYFSYDVKMKEKGDIPEGYSVSREKKERFSLILESASTNQTSMYLCASSSTRGRGNTEAFFGQGTRLTVV.

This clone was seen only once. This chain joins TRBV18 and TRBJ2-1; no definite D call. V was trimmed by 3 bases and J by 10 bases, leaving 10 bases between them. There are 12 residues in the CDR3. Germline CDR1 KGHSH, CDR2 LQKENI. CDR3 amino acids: CASSPPGKEQFF. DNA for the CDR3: TGTGCCAGCTCACCCCCTGGGAAAGAGCAGTTCTTC.

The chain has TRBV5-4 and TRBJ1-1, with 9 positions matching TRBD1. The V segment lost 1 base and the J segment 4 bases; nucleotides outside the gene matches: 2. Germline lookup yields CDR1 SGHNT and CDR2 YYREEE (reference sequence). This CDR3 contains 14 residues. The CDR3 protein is CASSLTQGATEAFF. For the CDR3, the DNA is TGTGCCAGCAGCTTGACACAGGGGGCCACTGAAGCTTTCTTT.

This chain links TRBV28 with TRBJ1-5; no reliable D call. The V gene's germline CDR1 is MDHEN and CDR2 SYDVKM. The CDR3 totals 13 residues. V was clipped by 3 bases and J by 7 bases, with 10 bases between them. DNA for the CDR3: TGTGCCAGCAGTTTCCGGGTCCAACAGCCCCAGCATTTT. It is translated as CASSFRVQQPQHF.